This is a list of T cell receptor beta chains from one sample in a study of neoadjuvant anti-PD-1 for oral cavity cancer. TCRdb's table, derived via immunoSEQ multiplex PCR, lists solely in-frame clones and lacks some. The sample records 10,000 or so clones, 65% to 70% being singletons. Source: tumor tissue, taken before nivolumab (anti-PD-1) treatment. The source of these receptors is a person aged 35 to 85 with oral cavity squamous cell carcinoma. Each CDR3 is given with its conserved first and last residue. The D gene is left open where the match is weak. Clone sizes are given selectively: once, few, many, or a class where the clone is expanded.

>TRBV25-1|TRBJ1-2|-|-
CASSGDGSNYGYTF
TGTGCCAGCAGTGGCGACGGTTCTAACTATGGCTACACCTTC
>TRBV7-9|TRBJ1-3|-|-
CASSLAVGNSGNTIYF
TGTGCCAGCAGCTTAGCAGTAGGAAACTCTGGAAACACCATATATTTT
>TRBV7-9|TRBJ1-3|-|-
CASSLVGTTGNTIYF
TGTGCCAGCAGCTTAGTGGGGACAACTGGAAACACCATATATTTT
>TRBV6-6|TRBJ2-4|-|TRBD1
CASSYLTGNKNIQYF
TGTGCCAGCAGTTACTTGACAGGGAATAAAAACATTCAGTACTTC
>TRBV11-2|TRBJ1-1|-|TRBD1
CASSAHDRGGTEAFF
TGTGCCAGCAGCGCCCATGACAGGGGGGGGACTGAAGCTTTCTTT
>TRBV19|TRBJ2-7|-|TRBD2
CASSFAGAGEQYF
TGTGCCAGTAGTTTTGCGGGAGCTGGCGAGCAGTACTTC
>TRBV2|TRBJ2-2|-|-
CASSETGRNTGELFF
TGTGCCAGCAGTGAAACAGGGAGAAACACCGGGGAGCTGTTTTTT
>TRBV6-1|TRBJ2-7|few|TRBD1
CASTARQGISYEQYF
TGTGCCAGCACCGCTAGACAGGGGATCTCCTACGAGCAGTACTTC
>TRBV29-1|TRBJ1-2|few|-
CSVDAALLGYTF
TGCAGCGTTGATGCCGCCCTGTTGGGCTACACCTTC
>TRBV2|TRBJ2-7|-|-
CASGASSYEQYF
TGTGCCAGCGGTGCCAGCTCCTACGAGCAGTACTTC
>TRBV10-3|TRBJ1-5|-|-
CAISAGDNQPQHF
TGTGCCATCAGTGCGGGTGACAATCAGCCCCAGCATTTT
>TRBV5-1|TRBJ2-7|few|-
CASSLVGTSKGEQYF
TGCGCCAGCAGCTTGGTCGGGACTTCTAAGGGGGAGCAGTACTTC
>TRBV7-7|TRBJ2-5|-|-
CASSLGVAETQYF
TGTGCTAGCAGCTTAGGGGTGGCGGAGACCCAGTACTTC
>TRBV29-1|TRBJ2-1|-|-
CSVEEFREQFF
TGCAGCGTTGAGGAATTCCGGGAGCAGTTCTTC
>TRBV30|TRBJ2-7|-|TRBD2
CAWSVAGGDEQYF
TGTGCCTGGAGTGTGGCGGGAGGCGACGAGCAGTACTTC
>TRBV5-6|TRBJ1-2|once|-
CASSSGVDRRNYGYTF
TGTGCCAGCAGCTCCGGAGTAGACCGACGAAACTATGGCTACACCTTC
>TRBV7-2|TRBJ2-1|once|TRBD2
CASSRVSGTSGSSYNEQFF
TGTGCCAGCAGCCGAGTATCCGGGACTAGCGGGAGCTCCTACAATGAGCAGTTCTTC
>TRBV4-1|TRBJ1-2|few|-
CASSQERARYGYTF
TGCGCCAGCAGCCAGGAAAGGGCACGCTATGGCTACACCTTC
>TRBV6-1|TRBJ1-1|-|-
CASTKDRWNTEAFF
TGTGCCAGCACCAAAGACAGATGGAACACTGAAGCTTTCTTT
>TRBV14|TRBJ2-2|-|-
CASSLTRGANTGELFF
TGTGCCAGCAGCCTTACCAGGGGCGCGAACACCGGGGAGCTGTTTTTT
>TRBV20-1|TRBJ1-2|-|-
CSAPLEHGYTF
TGCAGTGCTCCTTTGGAGCATGGCTACACCTTC
>TRBV5-6|TRBJ2-1|-|TRBD2
CASSSLAGPYNEQFF
TGTGCCAGCAGCTCCTTAGCGGGCCCCTACAATGAGCAGTTCTTC
>TRBV15|TRBJ1-1|few|-
CATSPRHGAEAFF
TGTGCCACCAGCCCCCGGCATGGGGCTGAAGCTTTCTTT
>TRBV27|TRBJ2-3|-|-
CASSSYDAGSSTDTQYF
TGTGCCAGCAGTTCCTATGACGCGGGGTCTAGCACAGATACGCAGTATTTT
>TRBV5-1|TRBJ1-2|-|-
CASSLGGRQSDGYTF
TGCGCCAGCAGCTTGGGGGGACGGCAGAGTGATGGCTACACCTTC
>TRBV30|TRBJ2-7|-|TRBD1
CAWSVLFPGQGMRYF
TGTGCCTGGAGTGTACTATTTCCGGGACAGGGGATGCGGTACTTC
>TRBV5-4|TRBJ2-5|-|TRBD1
CASSGTGYQETQYF
TGTGCCAGCAGCGGGACAGGTTACCAAGAGACCCAGTACTTC
>TRBV19|TRBJ1-5|-|-
CASSTDTGIGQPQHF
TGTGCCAGTAGTACCGACACAGGGATCGGTCAGCCCCAGCATTTT
>TRBV7-2|TRBJ2-3|-|TRBD2
CASSLLLAGQDTQYF
TGTGCCAGCAGCTTGTTACTAGCGGGGCAGGATACGCAGTATTTT